The rows below give T cell receptor beta chains drawn from one sample of a study of CD8+ T cells in alopecia areata. This table comes from immunoSEQ multiplex PCR, and its TCRdb copy is limited to in-frame clones, with some not included. This sample has about 210,000 clones, with roughly 56% found just once. The material was CD4+ T cells sorted from blood, obtained at week 4, from a patient treated with tofacitinib. These receptor sequences come from a human donor with alopecia areata. The CDR3 runs from the conserved cysteine through the conserved F or W. Each record gives: V gene, CDR3 length, J gene, clone size, D gene, CDR3 DNA, CDR3 protein. The D gene is left open where the match is weak. A row's size may be missing; if present it is once, few, many or a size class.

TRBV30	12	TRBJ1-2	.	.	TGTGCCTGGACTTCCGGGCCGCTCAGCTACACCTTC	CAWTSGPLSYTF
TRBV29-1	15	TRBJ2-5	few	TRBD2	TGCAGCGTCCACGGGACTAGCAAAAACAAAGAGACCCAGTACTTC	CSVHGTSKNKETQYF
TRBV7-2	17	TRBJ2-1	once	TRBD2	TGTGCCAGCAGCCCGCCTGGACTAGCGGGGCCACGCGATGAGCAGTTCTTC	CASSPPGLAGPRDEQFF
TRBV7-3	15	TRBJ1-1	once	.	TGTGCCAGCAGCTCACAACCTGGCAGGAACACTGAAGCTTTCTTT	CASSSQPGRNTEAFF
TRBV7-2	15	TRBJ2-1	once	TRBD2	TGTGCCAGCAGCTTGGCAGCTAGCGGGTACAATGAGCAGTTCTTC	CASSLAASGYNEQFF
TRBV29-1	12	TRBJ1-1	.	TRBD1	TGCAGCGTCGACAGGGGGAACACTGAAGCTTTCTTT	CSVDRGNTEAFF
TRBV29-1	14	TRBJ1-1	.	.	TGCAGCGTTGTCCGGCAGGTCACGAACACTGAAGCTTTCTTT	CSVVRQVTNTEAFF
TRBV4-3	18	TRBJ2-2	.	TRBD2	TGCGCCAGCAGCCAAGTAGGGACTAGCGGGGGAACTACCGGGGAGCTGTTTTTT	CASSQVGTSGGTTGELFF
TRBV19	16	TRBJ2-4	.	.	TGTGCCAGTAGTTTAGGAGCTTGGAGCGCCGAAAACATTCAGTACTTC	CASSLGAWSAENIQYF
TRBV10-3	15	TRBJ1-1	.	.	TGTGCCATCAGTGAGTCGAACACCGCGGGCTCTGAAGCTTTCTTT	CAISESNTAGSEAFF
TRBV9	16	TRBJ2-3	.	TRBD1	TGTGCCAGCAGCGCAATGGACAGGGCTGGAACAGATACGCAGTATTTT	CASSAMDRAGTDTQYF
TRBV29-1	14	TRBJ1-2	.	TRBD1	TGCAGCGTGAGCAGGGGGCTCGGACCCTATGGCTACACCTTC	CSVSRGLGPYGYTF
TRBV10-3	17	TRBJ2-5	.	TRBD2	TGTGCCACCAGTGATCGAGCGGGGGGGCCGGTCCAAGAGACCCAGTACTTC	CATSDRAGGPVQETQYF
TRBV5-1	15	TRBJ1-1	many	TRBD1	TGCGCCAGCAGCTTGAGGGGGCGCGAGAACACTGAAGCTTTCTTT	CASSLRGRENTEAFF
TRBV11-3	16	TRBJ2-1	few	TRBD1	TGTGCCAGCAGCTTCCCCGGGACAGGGAGGCACAATGAGCAGTTCTTC	CASSFPGTGRHNEQFF
TRBV5-1	14	TRBJ2-6	few	.	TGCGCCAGCAGTACGGCTTCAGGGGCCAACGTCCTGACTTTC	CASSTASGANVLTF
TRBV10-3	14	TRBJ2-3	few	.	TGTGCCACCAACGGACAGTCAAGCACAGATACGCAGTATTTT	CATNGQSSTDTQYF
TRBV7-2	15	TRBJ2-2	few	TRBD1	TGTGCCAGCAGCTTAATACAGGGGGCAACCGGGGAGCTGTTTTTT	CASSLIQGATGELFF
TRBV5-1	14	TRBJ1-1	few	.	TGCGCCAGCAGCTCCTTAGGAGCGAACACTGAAGCTTTCTTT	CASSSLGANTEAFF
TRBV29-1	11	TRBJ2-4	.	.	TGCAGCGTTGAAGACCGAAACATTCAGTACTTC	CSVEDRNIQYF
TRBV5-1	16	TRBJ1-1	.	.	TGCGCCAGCAGCCGGGGCGGTCCCCGGGACAACACTGAAGCTTTCTTT	CASSRGGPRDNTEAFF
TRBV5-1	14	TRBJ2-5	.	.	TGCGCCAGCGCCCGGGACTCACTTCAAGAGACCCAGTACTTC	CASARDSLQETQYF
TRBV6-6	14	TRBJ2-2	.	.	TGTGCCAGCAGCGGGCGCCCGAACACCGGGGAGCTGTTTTTT	CASSGRPNTGELFF
TRBV2	13	TRBJ2-4	.	TRBD1	TGTGCCAGTGAGCCAGGGGGTCAAAACATTCAGTACTTC	CASEPGGQNIQYF
TRBV30	13	TRBJ1-2	.	TRBD1	TGTGCCTGGACCGGGGACAGTAACTATGGCTACACCTTC	CAWTGDSNYGYTF
TRBV2	14	TRBJ2-7	.	TRBD2	TGTGCCAGCGGACTAGCGGGGGGGCCAACCGAGCAGTACTTC	CASGLAGGPTEQYF